A selection of T cell receptor beta chains follows, all from one sample in a study of cytomegalovirus exposure and HLA in healthy donors. Libraries were prepared by immunoSEQ multiplex PCR; TCRdb keeps only in-frame clonotypes and omits some of them. Of 150,000 to 250,000 clones in the sample, around 80% were seen once. Material: PBMCs. These receptors were taken from a woman in her twenties or thirties in good health and CMV-seropositive. CDR3s include the opening cysteine and the closing phenylalanine or tryptophan. A D gene is named only where the DNA matches it firmly. Clone size is not always given. Where it is, it says once, few, many or a class for expanded clones.

NA	TRBV6-6	TRBJ2-7	NA	TGTGCCAGCAGTTACTCGGGACTGGGGACCTACGAGCAGTACTTC	CASSYSGLGTYEQYF
NA	TRBV27	TRBJ2-1	NA	TGTGCCAGCAGTCTTTGGGACTCCTCGGGAGAGCAGTTCTTC	CASSLWDSSGEQFF
NA	TRBV2	TRBJ1-1	TRBD1	TGTGCCAGCAGAGGGACAGAGAACACTGAAGCTTTCTTT	CASRGTENTEAFF
few	TRBV11-3	TRBJ1-5	NA	TGTGCCAGCAGCAGGGGAAATCAGCCCCAGCATTTT	CASSRGNQPQHF
NA	TRBV19	TRBJ2-1	NA	TGTGCCAGTAGTACGGCCTACAATGAGCAGTTCTTC	CASSTAYNEQFF
NA	TRBV11-2	TRBJ2-2	NA	TGTGCCAGCAGCTTAGATCGGGTAGGAGACACCGGGGAGCTGTTTTTT	CASSLDRVGDTGELFF
NA	TRBV20-1	TRBJ2-5	NA	TGCAGTGCTAGCCAACAAGAGACCCAGTACTTC	CSASQQETQYF
NA	TRBV27	TRBJ2-7	TRBD2	TGTGCCAGCAGGGCTAGCGGGAGGACCTACGAGCAGTACTTC	CASRASGRTYEQYF
NA	TRBV6-6	TRBJ1-5	TRBD1	TGTGCCAGCAGTCCGGGACAGGGGCTTCAGCCCCAGCATTTT	CASSPGQGLQPQHF
NA	TRBV21-1	TRBJ1-4	NA	TGTGCCAGCAGCAAAGAAAACTTCCTCACTCCCGGTACCAGGGCAGATTATGAAAAACTGTTTTTT	CASSKENFLTPGTRADYEKLFF
NA	TRBV29-1	TRBJ2-1	NA	TGCAGCGTTGAGAACGTAGGAAGCGCTGAGCAGTTCTTC	CSVENVGSAEQFF
few	TRBV19	TRBJ1-1	TRBD1	TGTGCCAGTAGTATCTTAGGGGGCGCTGAAGCTTTCTTT	CASSILGGAEAFF
NA	TRBV7-2	TRBJ1-1	NA	TGTGCCAGCAGCTTACGGGGGGTGAACACTGAAGCTTTCTTT	CASSLRGVNTEAFF
NA	TRBV18	TRBJ1-1	TRBD1	TGTGCCAGCTGTCGTATGATGACCCTGTCGACAGGGTACACTGAAGCTTTCTTT	CASCRMMTLSTGYTEAFF
NA	TRBV12-5	TRBJ1-5	NA	TGTGCTAGTCAAAATCAGGGGTCTGGGCAGCCCCAGCATTTT	CASQNQGSGQPQHF
NA	TRBV4-1	TRBJ2-1	NA	TGCGCCAGCAGCCAAAACAGGGAGGAGCAGTTCTTC	CASSQNREEQFF
once	TRBV4-1	TRBJ2-3	TRBD2	TGCGCCAGCAGCCAGGCTCTAGCGGGGGGCACCACAGATACGCAGTATTTT	CASSQALAGGTTDTQYF
NA	TRBV30	TRBJ1-2	NA	TGTGCCTGGAGTGCGGGGGTAGGCGGCTACACCTTC	CAWSAGVGGYTF
NA	TRBV9	TRBJ2-2	TRBD1	TGTGCCAGCAGCGTAGACGGAGGGACCGGGACAGGGTATATCGCCGGGGAGCTGTTTTTT	CASSVDGGTGTGYIAGELFF
NA	TRBV5-1	TRBJ2-1	TRBD2	TGCGCCAGCAGCCCAGGACTAGCGGGAGGGGATGAGCAGTTCTTC	CASSPGLAGGDEQFF
NA	TRBV6-4	TRBJ2-1	TRBD2	TGTGCCAGCAGTGACGGCGGGGGGGATGAGCAGTTCTTC	CASSDGGGDEQFF
NA	TRBV5-1	TRBJ2-7	TRBD2	TGCGCCAGCAGCTTGGCTCTAGCGGGGGGCCGGGCCTACGAGCAGTACTTC	CASSLALAGGRAYEQYF
NA	TRBV4-3	TRBJ2-7	NA	TGCGCCAGCAGCCAAGATATGGCGGAGAGCTCCTACGAGCAGTACTTC	CASSQDMAESSYEQYF
NA	TRBV7-2	TRBJ1-1	NA	TGTGCCAGCAGTCCTACAGGGAACACTGAAGCTTTCTTT	CASSPTGNTEAFF
NA	TRBV7-2	TRBJ2-3	NA	TGTGCCAGCAGCTTCTTTTCAAGGGGGGGGGCTACAGATACGCAGTATTTT	CASSFFSRGGATDTQYF
NA	TRBV6-5	TRBJ2-2	NA	TGTGCCAGCAGTTATCAGGGGCGCACCGGGGAGCTGTTTTTT	CASSYQGRTGELFF
NA	TRBV11-3	TRBJ1-3	NA	TGTGCCAGCAGCTTACGACAGAACTCTGGAAACACCATATATTTT	CASSLRQNSGNTIYF
NA	TRBV7-2	TRBJ2-3	TRBD2	TGTGCCAGCAGCTTAGAGTGGGAGTTCGGCGGGGGAAGCACAGATACGCAGTATTTT	CASSLEWEFGGGSTDTQYF
NA	TRBV4-2	TRBJ1-2	TRBD1	TGTGCCAGCAGCCAAGTTACAGGGGGCCGGGATGGCTACACCTTC	CASSQVTGGRDGYTF
NA	TRBV7-9	TRBJ2-1	NA	TGTGCCAGCAGCTCTATAGCGACTACCCACAATGAGCAGTTCTTC	CASSSIATTHNEQFF
NA	TRBV5-1	TRBJ2-3	NA	TGCGCCAGCAGCTTGTGGGACACCGAGGCGCAGTATTTT	CASSLWDTEAQYF
NA	TRBV2	TRBJ2-7	TRBD2	TGTGCCGGCAGTGAATCGGCGGGGGGCAGGTACGAGCAGTACTTC	CAGSESAGGRYEQYF
NA	TRBV10-3	TRBJ2-7	TRBD1	TGTGCCATCAGTGAGTCCGGGACAGGTGTCTACGAGCAGTACTTC	CAISESGTGVYEQYF
NA	TRBV7-6	TRBJ2-5	TRBD2	TGTGCCAGCAGCTTAAGCGGGGGGGATACGGAGACCCAGTACTTC	CASSLSGGDTETQYF
NA	TRBV6-6	TRBJ1-1	NA	TGTGCCAGCAGTTCACAGGGAGTAGTGAACACTGAAGCTTTCTTT	CASSSQGVVNTEAFF
NA	TRBV11-2	TRBJ2-7	TRBD1	TGTGCCAGCAGTCCACCGGGACAGATGAGGAACGAGCAGTACTTC	CASSPPGQMRNEQYF
NA	TRBV27	TRBJ1-2	NA	TGTGCCAGCAGCCACAGGCGCACTAACTATGGCTACACCTTC	CASSHRRTNYGYTF
NA	TRBV29-1	TRBJ2-2	NA	TGCAGCGTCCTAACCAGGCAGACAACGAACACCGGGGAGCTGTTTTTT	CSVLTRQTTNTGELFF
few	TRBV6-5	TRBJ2-7	TRBD1	TGTGCCAGCAGCCTGGACAGGGGGAGCTCCTACGAGCAGTACTTC	CASSLDRGSSYEQYF
NA	TRBV4-2	TRBJ2-1	TRBD2	TGTGCCAGCAGCCAAGGTATCCAGCGGGAGGGCCTGGTCCCCTACAATGAGCAGTTCTTC	CASSQGIQREGLVPYNEQFF
NA	TRBV5-4	TRBJ2-7	NA	TGTGCCAGCAGCTTTAAGGCGGGGAGCCCCTACGAGCAGTACTTC	CASSFKAGSPYEQYF
NA	TRBV5-6	TRBJ2-7	TRBD1	TGTGCCAGCAGCTTACAGGGGACCTACGAGCAGTACTTC	CASSLQGTYEQYF
NA	TRBV9	TRBJ2-3	TRBD1	TGTGCCAGCAGCGCGCAGGGGGCAGGAGATACGCAGTATTTT	CASSAQGAGDTQYF
NA	TRBV9	TRBJ2-7	NA	TGTGCCAGCAGGGACGCCGAAGGAGGCGAGCAGTACTTC	CASRDAEGGEQYF
few	TRBV15	TRBJ2-1	TRBD2	TGTGCCACCAGCAGACTGCCCGGGACTAGCGTAGATGAGCAGTTCTTC	CATSRLPGTSVDEQFF
NA	TRBV28	TRBJ1-6	TRBD1	TGTGCCAGCAGCCCCCGGACAGGGAGCTCCTATAATTCACCCCTCCACTTT	CASSPRTGSSYNSPLHF
NA	TRBV4-3	TRBJ1-2	NA	TGCGCCAGCAGCCCAGGGCTCCCTTATGGCTACACCTTC	CASSPGLPYGYTF
NA	TRBV2	TRBJ2-5	TRBD1	TGTGCCAGCAGGGACAGGCGATCCCAAGAGACCCAGTACTTC	CASRDRRSQETQYF
NA	TRBV7-8	TRBJ1-1	NA	TGTGCCAGCAGCTTAAGGGCCCAGGGTTCAACTGAAGCTTTCTTT	CASSLRAQGSTEAFF